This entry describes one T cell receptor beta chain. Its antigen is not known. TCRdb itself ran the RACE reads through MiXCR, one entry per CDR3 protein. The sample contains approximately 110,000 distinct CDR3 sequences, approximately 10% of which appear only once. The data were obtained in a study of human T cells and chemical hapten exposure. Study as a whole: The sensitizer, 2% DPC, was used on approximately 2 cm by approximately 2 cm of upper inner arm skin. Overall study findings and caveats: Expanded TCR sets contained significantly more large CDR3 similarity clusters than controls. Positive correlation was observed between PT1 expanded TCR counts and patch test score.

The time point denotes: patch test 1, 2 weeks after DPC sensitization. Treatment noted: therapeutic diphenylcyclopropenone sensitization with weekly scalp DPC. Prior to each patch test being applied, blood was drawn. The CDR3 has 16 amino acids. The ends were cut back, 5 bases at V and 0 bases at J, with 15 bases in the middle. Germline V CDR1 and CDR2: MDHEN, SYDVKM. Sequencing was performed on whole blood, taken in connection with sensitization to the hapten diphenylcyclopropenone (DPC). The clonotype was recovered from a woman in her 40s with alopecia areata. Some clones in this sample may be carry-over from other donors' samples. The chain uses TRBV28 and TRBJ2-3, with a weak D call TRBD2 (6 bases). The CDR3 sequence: CASSKRAGPSTDTQYF. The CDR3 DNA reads TGTGCCAGCAGTAAGCGGGCAGGCCCTAGCACAGATACGCAGTATTTT.